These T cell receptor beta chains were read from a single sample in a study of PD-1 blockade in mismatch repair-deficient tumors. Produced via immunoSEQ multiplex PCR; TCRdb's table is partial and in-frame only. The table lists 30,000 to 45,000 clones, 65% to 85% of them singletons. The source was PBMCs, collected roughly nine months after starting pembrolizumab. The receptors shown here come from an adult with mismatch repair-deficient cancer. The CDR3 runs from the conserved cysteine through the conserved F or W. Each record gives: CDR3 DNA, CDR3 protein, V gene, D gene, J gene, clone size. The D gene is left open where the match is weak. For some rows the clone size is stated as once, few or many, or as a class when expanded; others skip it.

CDR3 DNA: TGTGCCAGCAGCTGGAGGACTAGCGGTTCCTACGAGCAGTACTTC; CDR3 protein: CASSWRTSGSYEQYF; V gene: TRBV7-2; D gene: TRBD2; J gene: TRBJ2-7; clone size: -
CDR3 DNA: TGTGCCAGCAGCTTACTTCGGGGGACTAATCTTTTGGATACGCAGTATTTT; CDR3 protein: CASSLLRGTNLLDTQYF; V gene: TRBV7-9; D gene: TRBD2; J gene: TRBJ2-3; clone size: -
CDR3 DNA: TGTGCCAGCAGTTACTCCGGGAGATATGAAGCTTTCTTT; CDR3 protein: CASSYSGRYEAFF; V gene: TRBV6-5; D gene: -; J gene: TRBJ1-1; clone size: -
CDR3 DNA: TGTGCCAGCAGCTTAGGGCTAGCGGACAAAAACATTCAGTACTTC; CDR3 protein: CASSLGLADKNIQYF; V gene: TRBV7-2; D gene: TRBD2; J gene: TRBJ2-4; clone size: -
CDR3 DNA: TGTGCCAGCAGCTTAGCGGGAAGGGGCGGGAACACTGAAGCTTTCTTT; CDR3 protein: CASSLAGRGGNTEAFF; V gene: TRBV7-2; D gene: -; J gene: TRBJ1-1; clone size: -
CDR3 DNA: TGTGCCAGCAGTTTAAGCTCTCCAGGGCTGGAGACCCAGTACTTC; CDR3 protein: CASSLSSPGLETQYF; V gene: TRBV28; D gene: -; J gene: TRBJ2-5; clone size: -
CDR3 DNA: TGTGCCAGCAGTTTTAGACTGGACTACGAGCAGTACTTC; CDR3 protein: CASSFRLDYEQYF; V gene: TRBV27; D gene: -; J gene: TRBJ2-7; clone size: once
CDR3 DNA: TGCGCCAGCAGCCAAGTCGCGGGTCAGGGGGGCAATGAGCAGTTCTTC; CDR3 protein: CASSQVAGQGGNEQFF; V gene: TRBV4-1; D gene: -; J gene: TRBJ2-1; clone size: -
CDR3 DNA: TGTGCCAGCTCACACCAGGACTCGCCTTTATACGAGCAGTACTTC; CDR3 protein: CASSHQDSPLYEQYF; V gene: TRBV18; D gene: -; J gene: TRBJ2-7; clone size: -
CDR3 DNA: TGTGCCACGCTAGCGGGAGTTGAGCAGTTCTTC; CDR3 protein: CATLAGVEQFF; V gene: TRBV19; D gene: TRBD2; J gene: TRBJ2-1; clone size: -
CDR3 DNA: TGCAGCGTTCGGGACAGCGGCCAGCCCCAGCATTTT; CDR3 protein: CSVRDSGQPQHF; V gene: TRBV29-1; D gene: TRBD1; J gene: TRBJ1-5; clone size: -